The 21 T cell receptor beta chains presented below share a single source sample, sequenced in a study of human thymus T cells (dated by TCRdb to the early 2020s). The thymus tissue came from surgical resects taken out during corrective cardiac surgery. Libraries were prepared through the immunoSEQ multiplex PCR assay. The source is immuneACCESS, and TCRdb retained only in-frame sequences with V and J called. Part of the clones is not carried over; for the studies checked, unresolved V genes explain less than half of this, and the remainder is unexplained. The sample data list roughly 77,000 clones, and 95% of these were observed just once. 0.034% of the sample lies in the top ten. Material for sequencing was thymus tissue. These receptors came from a girl under three years old with a congenital heart defect but otherwise immunologically healthy.

The chain links TRBV27 to TRBJ1-5; a weak D match, TRBD1 (5 bases). In germline, CDR1 is MNHEY, CDR2 SMNVEV (reference sequence). Deletions cut 6 bases from V and 2 bases from J, with 20 bases between. The CDR3 consists of 17 residues. CDR3 in amino acids: CASRRQPEGSGNQPQHF. DNA of the CDR3: TGTGCCAGCAGAAGACAGCCCGAGGGCTCTGGCAATCAGCCCCAGCATTTT.

The V gene is TRBV27, the J gene TRBJ2-7, with D maybe TRBD1 (6 bases). Trimming cost V 2 bases and J 2 bases, with 7 bases left between them. This CDR3 comprises 13 residues. The germline gives CDR1 MNHEY, CDR2 SMNVEV (reference sequence). The DNA for the CDR3 is TGTGCCAGCAGTTTAGGACAGACCTACGAGCAGTACTTC. It is translated as CASSLGQTYEQYF.

The genes are TRBV7-6 and TRBJ2-3; weak D call: TRBD2 (5 bases). V was clipped by 4 bases and J by 4 bases, with 12 bases between them. The CDR3 contains 14 residues. Per the germline V gene, CDR1 is SGHVS and CDR2 is FNYEAQ. The CDR3: CASSSGGSADTQYF. The DNA of the CDR3 is TGTGCCAGCAGCTCTGGTGGGAGCGCAGATACGCAGTATTTT.

J is TRBJ2-1 and V is TRBV9; D gene uncertain. Germline assignment: CDR1 SGDLS and CDR2 YYNGEE. V was trimmed by 2 bases and J by 6 bases, leaving 6 bases between them. The CDR3 has 12 residues. The CDR3: CASSVPTNEQFF. The DNA of the CDR3 is TGTGCCAGCAGCGTCCCCACCAATGAGCAGTTCTTC.

This chain joins TRBV28 and TRBJ1-1, with D hard to call. CDR3 length: 14 amino acids. Trimming took off 7 bases at V and 2 bases at J, with 14 bases between the two ends. Germline CDR1 and CDR2: MDHEN and SYDVKM. The CDR3, as DNA: TGTGCCAGCACGGTATTCCGAGACAACACTGAAGCTTTCTTT. Translated: CASTVFRDNTEAFF.

This sequence joins TRBV15 and TRBJ2-7; maybe TRBD1 (5 bases). Germline V gene lookup returns CDR1 LNHNV and CDR2 YYDKDF (reference sequence). The V end lost 4 bases, the J end lost 3 bases, and 13 bases lay between the germline ends. This CDR3 is built from 14 residues. The CDR3 DNA reads TGTGCCACCAGCATTCCCGGACAAGACTACGAGCAGTACTTC. Its protein is CATSIPGQDYEQYF.

This chain joins TRBV27 and TRBJ2-5; D may be TRBD1 or TRBD2 (5 bases each). The CDR3 runs to 15 residues. Germline CDR1 is MNHEY and CDR2 is SMNVEV (reference sequence). Between the trimmed V and J ends, which lost 6 bases and 1 base, there was a span of 15 bases. This CDR3 reads CASRVGETPQETQYF. The CDR3 DNA is TGTGCCAGCAGAGTGGGGGAGACGCCCCAAGAGACCCAGTACTTC.

The chain carries TRBV4-3 and TRBJ2-7; D might be TRBD1 or TRBD2, each matching 5 bases. In germline, CDR1 is LGHNA, CDR2 YSLEER. V lost 2 bases and J lost 1, with 12 bases in between. This CDR3 comprises 15 residues. The CDR3, as DNA: TGCGCCAGCAGCCAAAGCGGCCGACAGTCCTACGAGCAGTACTTC. Residues: CASSQSGRQSYEQYF.

The rearrangement joins TRBV5-1 to TRBJ2-3, with unresolved D. The CDR3 is made up of 14 amino acids. Germline lookup yields CDR1 SGHRS and CDR2 YFSETQ. Trimming took off 3 bases at V and 0 bases at J, with 8 bases between the two ends. Written as DNA, the CDR3 is TGCGCCAGCAGCTCAACGACTAGCACAGATACGCAGTATTTT. Protein product: CASSSTTSTDTQYF.

J is TRBJ2-1 and V is TRBV7-2; TRBD1 matches 7 bases. J lost 3 bases, V lost 5 bases, and 10 bases had no gene match. The CDR3 runs to 16 residues. Germline CDR1 is SGHTA and CDR2 is FQGNSA. The CDR3 sequence: CASSVSEGADYNEQFF. The DNA for the CDR3 is TGTGCCAGCAGCGTCTCTGAGGGGGCGGACTACAATGAGCAGTTCTTC.

The V call is TRBV4-1, the J call TRBJ2-4; D tentatively fits TRBD1 or TRBD2 (6 bases each). Germline V CDR1 and CDR2: MGHRA, YSYEKL. The CDR3 is made up of 15 amino acids. V dropped 6 bases and J dropped 0 bases, with 12 bases sitting between them. The CDR3: CASSGAGQAKNIQYF. The DNA of the CDR3 is TGCGCCAGCAGTGGGGCGGGACAAGCCAAAAACATTCAGTACTTC.

The chain carries TRBV28 and TRBJ2-7; 9 nucleotides align to TRBD1. V shed 5 bases, J shed 2 bases, and the junction held 7 bases outside the gene matches. The CDR3 extends over 15 amino acids. Per germline, CDR1 MDHEN and CDR2 SYDVKM. CDR3 sequence (DNA): TGTGCCAGCAGTCCCACAGGGGGCCCTACCTACGAGCAGTACTTC. Encoded protein: CASSPTGGPTYEQYF.

The rearrangement joins TRBV2 to TRBJ1-2; TRBD1 matches at 12 bases. V dropped 6 bases and J dropped 0; count of bases not matched to a gene: 8. The CDR3 loop spans 17 amino acids. Germline assignment: CDR1 SNHLY and CDR2 FYNNEI. The chain's CDR3 is CASSAGQGASANYGYTF. CDR3 sequence (DNA): TGTGCCAGCAGCGCGGGACAGGGGGCATCAGCTAACTATGGCTACACCTTC.

The chain recombines TRBV7-2 with TRBJ2-5; D unresolved. Germline V CDR1 and CDR2: SGHTA, FQGNSA. The CDR3 spans 18 residues. V lost 1 base to trimming and J lost 2 bases, with 20 bases between them. CDR3 nucleotides: TGTGCCAGCAGCTTAGGGGATGGGGTCCCGACCGGGCAAGAGACCCAGTACTTC. This sequence encodes CASSLGDGVPTGQETQYF.

This clone was picked up one time. The CDR3 region has the DNA TGCGCCAGCAGCAGCCCACGACCGGGACAGGGGAGATATGAGCAGTTCTTC. The encoded protein is CASSSPRPGQGRYEQFF. V usage is TRBV5-1 and J usage is TRBJ2-1, with 10 bases identical to TRBD1. The V gene's germline CDR1 is SGHRS and CDR2 YFSETQ. The CDR3 runs to 17 residues. Trimming took 4 bases from V and 8 from J; bases not matched to a gene: 15.

This rearrangement joins TRBV5-1 to TRBJ2-7, with a tentative D call TRBD2 (5 bases). This CDR3 is 13 amino acids long. Trimming left V 4 bases short and J 7 bases short, with 15 bases between. Germline V gene lookup returns CDR1 SGHRS and CDR2 YFSETQ. This chain's CDR3 is CASSADWDEEQYF. The CDR3 DNA follows: TGCGCCAGCAGCGCGGACTGGGATGAGGAGCAGTACTTC. The whole variable domain, filled in from reference TRBV5-1 and TRBJ2-7, reads KAGVTQTPRYLIKTRGQQVTLSCSPISGHRSVSWYQQTPGQGLQFLFEYFSETQRNKGNFPGRFSGRQFSNSRSEMNVSTLELGDSALYLCASSADWDEEQYFGPGTRLTVT.

The chain carries TRBV4-1 and TRBJ2-1; D perhaps matches TRBD1 (5 bases). The CDR3 has 16 amino acids. Germline V gene sequence: CDR1 MGHRA, CDR2 YSYEKL. Trimming removed 0 bases from V and 5 bases from J, with 14 bases in between. The CDR3 sequence is CASSQEGLVLDNEQFF. The CDR3 coding sequence is TGCGCCAGCAGCCAAGAGGGGCTAGTCCTCGACAATGAGCAGTTCTTC.

The chain carries TRBV19 and TRBJ2-5; 7 nucleotides match TRBD2. The J call may be wrong; the DNA end is better matched by TRBJ2-7. The CDR3 contains 16 residues. Germline CDR1 LNHDA, CDR2 SQIVND (reference sequence). CDR3 sequence reads: CASSMGQAGSSYEQYF. The DNA of the CDR3 is TGTGCCAGTAGTATGGGCCAAGCGGGAAGCTCCTACGAGCAGTACTTC.

The V call is TRBV15, the J call TRBJ1-2; D unclear. The germline V and J ends were trimmed by 5 bases and 2 bases, with 21 bases remaining between them. The CDR3 is 17 residues long. CDR1 and CDR2 from the germline V gene are LNHNV and YYDKDF (reference sequence). CDR3 protein: CATSSSIREGRNYGYTF. The CDR3 nucleotides are TGTGCCACCAGCTCCTCAATTCGGGAGGGAAGAAACTATGGCTACACCTTC. Full variable domain (outside the CDR3, taken from reference TRBV15 and TRBJ1-2): DAMVIQNPRYQVTQFGKPVTLSCSQTLNHNVMYWYQQKSSQAPKLLFHYYDKDFNNEADTPDNFQSRRPNTSFCFLDIRSPGLGDTAMYLCATSSSIREGRNYGYTFGSGTRLTVV.

The chain has TRBV28 and TRBJ1-1; D not certain. Trimming removed 3 bases at V and 3 bases at J, with 8 bases between. Looked up from germline, CDR1 is MDHEN and CDR2 is SYDVKM. The CDR3 sequence is 13 residues long. In DNA form, the CDR3 reads TGTGCCAGCAGTTTGCCCTGGGACACTGAAGCTTTCTTT. This encodes CASSLPWDTEAFF.

The rearrangement joins TRBV14 to TRBJ2-1; maybe TRBD1 (5 bases). Trimming cost V 1 base and J 5 bases, with 9 bases left between them. Germline V gene sequence: CDR1 SGHDN, CDR2 FVKESK. The CDR3 contains 14 residues. CDR3 in DNA: TGTGCCAGCAGCCAAGTTGGGGCGGACAATGAGCAGTTCTTC. Encoded protein: CASSQVGADNEQFF.